This T cell receptor beta chain was retrieved from a study of blood T cell repertoires in COVID-19. Generated by immunoSEQ multiplex PCR, the TCRdb table keeps only in-frame clones and is missing some. Here the sample spans 90,000 to 95,000 clones, approximately 90% being singletons. The CDR3 spans 11 residues. Per germline, CDR1 DFQATT and CDR2 SNEGSKA (reference sequence). V was clipped by 7 bases and J by 2 bases, with 8 bases between them. The rearrangement links TRBV20-1 to TRBJ2-5; the D gene is possibly TRBD2 (5 bases). The sequence was obtained from an elderly woman with active COVID-19. The sample was peripheral blood. The DNA for the CDR3 is TGCAGTGGGGAGCTTCAAGAGACCCAGTACTTC. Amino acid sequence: CSGELQETQYF.